The clone carrying this TCR beta chain was observed a handful of times. The sample belongs to a study of blood T cells in healthy people across ages. Germline CDR1 reads MRHNA; CDR2 reads SNTAGT. This CDR3 is 13 amino acids long. A J-beta primer mix and a sample-barcoded 5' primer were used in a second PCR of about 6 to 12 cycles. All samples yielded 2.5 million or more CDR3-containing paired-end reads. TCRdb reprocessed the 5' RACE reads via MiXCR and lists one record per CDR3 protein. The table includes fewer than 650,000 distinct CDR3 sequences, roughly a quarter detected once. The same specimen was also included in a second study, on T cells of mothers and their children. From that report: No T cell clones of persistent microchimeric origin were detected.

The TCR sequence derives from a boy aged 2-15 years in good health. The sequencing sample was made of blood. The chain couples TRBV6-4 to TRBJ2-5; D gene unclear. The end of the DNA aligns better with TRBJ2-1, so the J call may be wrong. This CDR3 is CASSVDWYNEQFF. The CDR3, as DNA: TGTGCCAGCAGTGTCGACTGGTACAATGAGCAGTTCTTC.